This TCR beta chain was found in a study of T cell responses to AZD1222 COVID-19 vaccine. Across the whole study: Second doses that came at about 4 or about 12 weeks were put together. Study-wide points: The donors showed a predominance of white British ancestry and of females, with possible underestimation of clonal diversity.

About this clone itself: Its specificity is not known.

CDR1 is SGHRS and CDR2 is YFSETQ in the germline V gene. The CDR3 has 16 residues. V lost 0 bases and J lost 7; bases outside the gene matches: 7. Data came from immunoSEQ multiplex PCR; TCRdb stores just in-frame clones and leaves some out. The data show some 170,000 clones, with approximately 91% seen just once and around 1.6% held by the top ten. The source material was peripheral blood, sampled on day 0 of AZD1222 vaccination. This clonotype was sampled from an adult in good health. J is TRBJ2-7 and V is TRBV5-1, with 13 bases lining up with TRBD2. The CDR3 DNA is TGCGCCAGCAGCTTGGTGGGGACTAGCGGGATGACGGAGCAGTACTTC. This encodes CASSLVGTSGMTEQYF. The variable domain in full, completed from reference TRBV5-1 and TRBJ2-7, reads KAGVTQTPRYLIKTRGQQVTLSCSPISGHRSVSWYQQTPGQGLQFLFEYFSETQRNKGNFPGRFSGRQFSNSRSEMNVSTLELGDSALYLCASSLVGTSGMTEQYFGPGTRLTVT.